The table lists the clone carrying this TCR beta chain with a count of one. Its target is unknown. The data derive from a study of CD8 T cells in Susac syndrome. Sequencing of TCR beta drew on CD8+ and CD4+ T cells from blood. Negative magnetic isolation gave CD8+ and CD4+ cells; FACS enriched CD8+ TEMRA. Findings and caveats of the study: An acknowledgment was made by the study that its TCR sequencing and HLA analysis involved relatively few individuals.

Reverse transcription used roughly 0.45 to 1 ug RNA and random hexamers. TCRdb redid the calling of the immunoSEQ multiplex PCR reads with MiXCR, one entry per CDR3 protein. Of some 200,000 distinct CDR3 sequences in the sample, roughly 96% were seen once. The V gene's germline CDR1 is SEHNR and CDR2 FQNEAQ (reference sequence). Trimming shortened V by 8 bases and J by 2 bases, and 7 bases separated the two germline ends. The CDR3 contains 13 residues. Source material: CD4+ T cells from PBMCs. The rearrangement joins TRBV7-9 to TRBJ1-6; no definite D call. The source is a human donor with multiple sclerosis. In nucleotides, the CDR3 is TGTGCCAGCCCGTCTGCCTATAATTCACCCCTCCACTTT. Translating it yields CASPSAYNSPLHF.